The rows below give T cell receptor beta chains drawn from one sample of a study of CD8 T cells in ankylosing spondylitis. TCRdb itself ran the 5' RACE reads through MiXCR, one entry per CDR3 protein. Of roughly 190,000 distinct CDR3 sequences in the sample, more than 10% were seen once. Source material: blood, either unsorted or a sorted T cell fraction (not recorded which). The receptors originated from a male donor with ankylosing spondylitis or in good health (not recorded which). The CDR3 runs from the conserved cysteine through the conserved F or W. The order of the fields is CDR3 protein, D gene, V gene. D genes are given only for firm matches.

CASSGGTGPTPNDEQFF TRBD1 TRBV6-1
CASSLLQGIGANVLTF - TRBV5-1
CASSLDTGPSYEQYF - TRBV7-9
CASSLRGRAFF - TRBV7-9
CASSGFRDYTDTQYF TRBD2 TRBV11-2
CASSEGDRAGNTIYF TRBD1 TRBV5-1
CASSTRVGGFGTDTQYF - TRBV6-1
CSVVATYEQYF - TRBV29-1
CASSWTAKADTQYF - TRBV6-2/TRBV6-3
CASRSYPGQASGQYF TRBD1 TRBV5-1
CASWKKGLAGDQGAF TRBD2 TRBV2
CATSREAGDFHEQYF - TRBV15
CASRLGTGVGEQYF TRBD1 TRBV12-3/TRBV12-4
CASSSYTGGSYNEQFF TRBD1 TRBV7-9
CASSEGQGGFYEQYF - TRBV6-1
CSVEVLGQGKGSTDTQYF TRBD1 TRBV29-1
CASSRALELNYGYTF - TRBV3-1
CASRYRGDTEAFF TRBD1 TRBV6-5
CASSFGPLGYEQYF - TRBV12-3/TRBV12-4
CASSHQGPPGNEQFF - TRBV14
CSARVGADSSQAFF - TRBV20-1
CSAPGTSGRAPYEQYF TRBD2 TRBV20-1
CASSYSSIAGGNEQYF TRBD2 TRBV6-2/TRBV6-3
CSAREGRLGETQYF - TRBV20-1
CASKVNSGTVNTGELFF TRBD2 TRBV2
CASSLAGLAGVHTQYF TRBD2 TRBV12-3/TRBV12-4
CASSFFTGPADTEAFF - TRBV5-1
CASSLFTGGAMYEQFF TRBD1 TRBV7-9
CSATGLAGGHEQYF TRBD2 TRBV20-1
CASSSPRGPLPMNTEAFF - TRBV11-2
CASSRTSQETQYF TRBD2 TRBV9
CASSPGLAGGPSNF TRBD2 TRBV12-3/TRBV12-4
CATTDRGDTEAFF TRBD1 TRBV10-3